These 18 T cell receptor beta chains were sequenced from one sample in a study of cytomegalovirus exposure and HLA in healthy donors. Primers included in the PCR were 60 Vbeta and 13 Jbeta primers. Sequencing was performed with immunoSEQ multiplex PCR; in TCRdb, only in-frame clones are kept and a portion is missing. The table includes approximately 240,000 clones, approximately 84% detected once. Sequencing was done on a sample of PBMCs. The receptors here all came from a woman aged 40 to 50 in good health and CMV-seronegative.

The V call is TRBV30, the J call TRBJ2-7; D remains ambiguous. This CDR3 is built from 14 residues. The V gene lost 0 bases and the J gene lost 4 bases, with 13 bases spanning the gap. Looked up from germline, CDR1 is GTSNPN and CDR2 is SVGIG (reference sequence). CDR3 sequence (DNA): TGTGCCTGGAGTGTGGCGCAGGTCCGGTACGAGCAGTACTTC. Translated, it gives CAWSVAQVRYEQYF.

The DNA for the CDR3 is TGTGCCAGCAGTCGAGTCCCCGGGTTGCTCGATTCACCCCTCCACTTT. This sequence encodes CASSRVPGLLDSPLHF. V gene TRBV6-6 combines with J gene TRBJ1-6, with D uncertain. Germline V CDR1 and CDR2: MNHNY, SVGAGI (reference sequence). There are 16 residues in the CDR3. V was trimmed by 5 bases and J by 8 bases, leaving 19 bases between them.

The chain is built from TRBV11-3 and TRBJ1-3; TRBD1 might be the D (5 bases). The CDR3 has 15 amino acids. CDR1 is SGHNT, CDR2 YENEEA, per germline. V gave up 4 bases and J gave up 0 bases, with 10 bases separating them. The CDR3 DNA is TGTGCCAGCAGCTCCGCAGGGAACTCTGGAAACACCATATATTTT. Protein: CASSSAGNSGNTIYF. The entire variable domain, with the rest obtained from reference TRBV11-3 and TRBJ1-3, is as follows: EAGVVQSPRYKIIEKKQPVAFWCNPISGHNTLYWYLQNLGQGPELLIRYENEEAVDDSQLPKDRFSAERLKGVDSTLKIQPAELGDSAVYLCASSSAGNSGNTIYFGEGSWLTVV.

CDR3 in DNA: TGTGCCAGCCGAACAGGGTTGAACACCGGGGAGCTGTTTTTT. Protein sequence: CASRTGLNTGELFF. The chain couples TRBV25-1 to TRBJ2-2, with D possibly matching TRBD1 (6 bases). Germline V CDR1 and CDR2: MGHDK, SYGVNS. The CDR3 loop spans 14 amino acids. Trimming pared 8 bases from V and 1 base from J, leaving 11 bases between.

V usage is TRBV28 and J usage is TRBJ2-7, with 8 bases lining up with TRBD2. Germline V gene data show CDR1 as MDHEN and CDR2 as SYDVKM. V lost 6 bases, J lost 7 bases, and 11 bases stayed unmatched. The CDR3 has 14 residues. CDR3 nucleotides: TGTGCCAGCAGGCTACTAGCGGCTTTCGGAGAGCAGTACTTC. Translation gives CASRLLAAFGEQYF.

The chain has TRBV28 and TRBJ1-6; 8 nucleotides align to TRBD1. Trimming removed 6 bases from V and 6 bases from J; junction bases left unmatched: 7. The CDR3 runs 15 residues. Germline V gene lookup returns CDR1 MDHEN and CDR2 SYDVKM. CDR3 in DNA: TGTGCCAGCAGGGGGCAGGGGGCCTTTAATTCACCCCTCCACTTT. Translated: CASRGQGAFNSPLHF.

This chain joins TRBV9 and TRBJ2-7, with D possibly being TRBD1 (5 bases). The ends were cut back, 0 bases at V and 6 bases at J, with 13 bases in the middle. CDR3 length equals 14 residues. CDR1 and CDR2 (germline): SGDLS, YYNGEE. CDR3 in DNA: TGTGCCAGCAGCGTAGTAGGGCAGGGTAGCGAGCAGTACTTC. Its protein is CASSVVGQGSEQYF. Filled out from reference TRBV9 and TRBJ2-7, the complete variable domain reads DSGVTQTPKHLITATGQRVTLRCSPRSGDLSVYWYQQSLDQGLQFLIQYYNGEERAKGNILERFSAQQFPDLHSELNLSSLELGDSALYFCASSVVGQGSEQYFGPGTRLTVT.

This clone was detected only a few times. At one end the junction does not follow the germline gene, possibly because of a read error. The chain uses TRBV5-1 and TRBJ1-3, with 7 bases matching TRBD1. The germline V gene encodes CDR1 SGHRS and CDR2 YFSETQ. The CDR3 runs 16 residues. The CDR3 is CASTLGGTVSGNTIYF. In DNA, the CDR3 is TGCGCCAGCACCTTGGGCGGGACAGTCTCAGGAAACACCATATATTTT.

This clone was seen only once. The chain links TRBV7-8 to TRBJ1-1, with D uncertain. Germline V gives CDR1 SGHVS, CDR2 FQNEAQ. The CDR3 covers 14 residues. V lost 0 bases to trimming and J lost 0 bases, with 5 bases between them. CDR3: CASSLASMNTEAFF. The CDR3 bases are TGTGCCAGCAGCTTAGCTTCCATGAACACTGAAGCTTTCTTT.

CDR3 protein: CASGFDSTEAFF. The CDR3 DNA sequence: TGTGCTAGTGGTTTTGACAGCACTGAAGCTTTCTTT. This chain uses TRBV12-5 with TRBJ1-1; a possible D gene is TRBD1 (5 bases). The ends were cut back, 3 bases at V and 4 bases at J, with 6 bases in the middle. Germline V gives CDR1 LGHNT, CDR2 FRNRAP. This CDR3 comprises 12 residues.

The rearrangement uses TRBV19 and TRBJ2-3; 12 positions agree with TRBD2. V gave up 6 bases and J gave up 6 bases; unmatched junction bases: 7. Per germline, CDR1 LNHDA and CDR2 SQIVND (reference sequence). The CDR3 is 15 residues long. CDR3 sequence reads: CASRNLAGGQDTQYF. DNA of the CDR3: TGTGCCAGTAGGAACCTAGCGGGGGGGCAGGATACGCAGTATTTT.

The rearrangement links TRBV7-9 to TRBJ2-7; TRBD1 agrees at 9 bases. CDR1 SEHNR and CDR2 FQNEAQ come from the germline V gene (reference sequence). The CDR3 has 15 residues. The V segment lost 6 bases and the J segment 4 bases; nucleotides outside the gene matches: 10. The CDR3 loop is CASRSPDRGLYEQYF. CDR3 DNA sequence: TGTGCCAGCAGGTCTCCGGACAGGGGCCTTTACGAGCAGTACTTC.

This chain links TRBV4-3 with TRBJ2-1; 13 bases fit TRBD2. V was clipped by 0 bases and J by 4 bases; unmatched bases: 3. The CDR3 runs to 17 residues. Germline V gene data show CDR1 as LGHNA and CDR2 as YSLEER. CDR3 nucleotide sequence: TGCGCCAGCAGCCAAGATCGGGGACTAGCGGGGTACAATGAGCAGTTCTTC. It yields the protein CASSQDRGLAGYNEQFF.

This clone was counted a single time. The chain recombines TRBV28 with TRBJ1-2; unclear D gene. Per the germline V gene, CDR1 is MDHEN and CDR2 is SYDVKM. The CDR3 consists of 13 residues. The ends were cut back, 7 bases at V and 4 bases at J, with 13 bases in the middle. Here the CDR3 reads CASTNGQFYGYTF. In nucleotides, the CDR3 is TGTGCCAGCACCAATGGGCAGTTCTATGGCTACACCTTC.

The chain combines TRBV10-3 with TRBJ1-2; D unresolved. The CDR3 is made up of 13 amino acids. Trimming shortened V by 8 bases and J by 7 bases, and 17 bases separated the two germline ends. Germline assignment: CDR1 ENHRY and CDR2 SYGVKD. CDR3 residues: CAISDTSGLGYTF. The CDR3 nucleotides are TGTGCCATCTCTGACACGAGCGGGCTTGGCTACACCTTC.

V is TRBV19 and J is TRBJ2-7; TRBD1 matches 8 bases. CDR1 and CDR2 from the germline V gene are LNHDA and SQIVND (reference sequence). Trimming cost V 5 bases and J 3 bases; bases outside gene matches: 12. The CDR3 loop spans 16 amino acids. CDR3 nucleotides: TGTGCCAGTAGTCCGGGACAGGAAGCATTATTCTACGAGCAGTACTTC. It encodes CASSPGQEALFYEQYF.

This clone has a handful of counts. CDR3 region: CSVNWDRNTEAFF. The CDR3 DNA is TGCAGCGTTAACTGGGACAGAAACACTGAAGCTTTCTTT. The J gene is TRBJ1-1, the V gene TRBV29-1; the match to TRBD1 covers 7 bases. The CDR3 extends over 13 amino acids. After removal of 5 bases from V and 2 bases from J, the junction contained 5 bases not matched to a gene. Looked up from germline, CDR1 is SQVTM and CDR2 is ANQGSEA.

The CDR3 DNA is TGTGCCAGCAGTAATAGACAGGGACAACAGCCCCAGCATTTT. This codes for CASSNRQGQQPQHF. V and J are TRBV2 and TRBJ1-5, with TRBD1 identical over 7 bases. Germline trimming cut 5 bases from V and 7 bases from J; bases unmatched to any gene: 8. CDR3 length: 14 amino acids. Germline-derived CDR1 and CDR2 are SNHLY and FYNNEI.